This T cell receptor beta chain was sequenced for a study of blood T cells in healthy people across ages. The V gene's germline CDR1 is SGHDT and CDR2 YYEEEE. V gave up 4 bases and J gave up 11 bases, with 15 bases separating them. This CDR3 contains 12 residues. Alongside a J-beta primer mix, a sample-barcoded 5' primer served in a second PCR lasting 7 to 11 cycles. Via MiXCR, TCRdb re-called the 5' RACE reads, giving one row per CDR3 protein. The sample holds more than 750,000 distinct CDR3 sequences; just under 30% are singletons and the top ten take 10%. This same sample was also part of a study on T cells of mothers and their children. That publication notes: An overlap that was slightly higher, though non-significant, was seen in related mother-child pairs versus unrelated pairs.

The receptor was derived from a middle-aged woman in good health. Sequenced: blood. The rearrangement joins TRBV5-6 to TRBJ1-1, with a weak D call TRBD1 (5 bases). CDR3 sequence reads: CASSLMGVSAFF. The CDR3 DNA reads TGTGCCAGCAGCCTAATGGGGGTATCGGCTTTCTTT. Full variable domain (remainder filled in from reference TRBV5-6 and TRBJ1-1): DAGVTQSPTHLIKTRGQQVTLRCSPKSGHDTVSWYQQALGQGPQFIFQYYEEEERQRGNFPDRFSGHQFPNYSSELNVNALLLGDSALYLCASSLMGVSAFFGQGTRLTVV.